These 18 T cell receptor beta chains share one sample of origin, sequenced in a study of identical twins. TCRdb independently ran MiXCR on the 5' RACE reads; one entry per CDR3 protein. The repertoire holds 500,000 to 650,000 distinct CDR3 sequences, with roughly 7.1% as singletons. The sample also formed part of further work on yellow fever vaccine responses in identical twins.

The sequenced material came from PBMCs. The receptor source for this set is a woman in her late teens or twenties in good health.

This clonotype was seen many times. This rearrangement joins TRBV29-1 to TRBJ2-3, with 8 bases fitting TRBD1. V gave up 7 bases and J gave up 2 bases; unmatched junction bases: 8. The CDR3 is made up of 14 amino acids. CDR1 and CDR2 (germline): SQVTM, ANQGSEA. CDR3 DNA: TGCAGCGGACGGACAGGGACACTCACAGATACGCAGTATTTT. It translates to CSGRTGTLTDTQYF.

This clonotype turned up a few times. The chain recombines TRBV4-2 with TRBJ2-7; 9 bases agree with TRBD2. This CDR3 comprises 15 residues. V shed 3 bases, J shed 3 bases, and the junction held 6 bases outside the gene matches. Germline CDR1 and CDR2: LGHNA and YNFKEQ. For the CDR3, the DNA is TGTGCCAGCAGCCAGGAAGGACTAGCGAGCTACGAGCAGTACTTC. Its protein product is CASSQEGLASYEQYF.

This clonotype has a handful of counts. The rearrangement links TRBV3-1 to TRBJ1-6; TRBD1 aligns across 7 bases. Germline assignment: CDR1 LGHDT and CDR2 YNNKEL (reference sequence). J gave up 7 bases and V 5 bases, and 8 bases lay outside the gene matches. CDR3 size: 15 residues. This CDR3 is CASSSLAGGNSPLHF. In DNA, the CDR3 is TGTGCCAGCAGCTCTCTCGCAGGGGGGAATTCACCCCTCCACTTT. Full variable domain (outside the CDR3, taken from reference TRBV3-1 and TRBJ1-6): DTAVSQTPKYLVTQMGNDKSIKCEQNLGHDTMYWYKQDSKKFLKIMFSYNNKELIINETVPNRFSPKSPDKAHLNLHINSLELGDSAVYFCASSSLAGGNSPLHFGNGTRLTVT.

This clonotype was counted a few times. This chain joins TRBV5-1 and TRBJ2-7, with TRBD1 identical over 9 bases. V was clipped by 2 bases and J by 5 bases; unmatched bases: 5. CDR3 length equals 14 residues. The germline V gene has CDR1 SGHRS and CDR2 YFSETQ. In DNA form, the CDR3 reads TGCGCCAGCAGCTTCCGGACAGGGGTCCACGAGCAGTACGTC. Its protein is CASSFRTGVHEQYV.

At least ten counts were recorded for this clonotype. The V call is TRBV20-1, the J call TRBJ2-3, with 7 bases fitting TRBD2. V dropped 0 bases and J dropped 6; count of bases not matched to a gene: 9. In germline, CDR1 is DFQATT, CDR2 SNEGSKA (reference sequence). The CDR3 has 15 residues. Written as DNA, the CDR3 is TGCAGTGCTAGAGACGGAGCGGGGCGGGGGGATACGCAGTATTTT. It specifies CSARDGAGRGDTQYF.

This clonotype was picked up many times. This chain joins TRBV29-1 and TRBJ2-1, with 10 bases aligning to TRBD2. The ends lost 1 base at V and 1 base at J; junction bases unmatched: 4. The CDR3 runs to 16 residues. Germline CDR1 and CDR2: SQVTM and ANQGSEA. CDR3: CSVEGTSGTSYNEQFF. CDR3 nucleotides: TGCAGCGTTGAAGGGACTAGCGGCACATCCTACAATGAGCAGTTCTTC.

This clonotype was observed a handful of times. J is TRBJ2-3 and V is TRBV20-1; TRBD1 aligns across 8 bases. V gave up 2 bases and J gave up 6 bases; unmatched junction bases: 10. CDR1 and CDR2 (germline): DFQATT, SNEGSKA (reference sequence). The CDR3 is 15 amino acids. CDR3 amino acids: CSARTPRQGKDTQYF. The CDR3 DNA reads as TGCAGTGCTAGAACCCCGCGACAGGGGAAGGATACGCAGTATTTT.

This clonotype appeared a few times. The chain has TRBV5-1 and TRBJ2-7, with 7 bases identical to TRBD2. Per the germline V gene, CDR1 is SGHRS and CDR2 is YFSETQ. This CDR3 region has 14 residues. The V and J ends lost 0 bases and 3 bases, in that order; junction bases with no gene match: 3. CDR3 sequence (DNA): TGCGCCAGCAGCTTGGTTTCGGGGGGCTACGAGCAGTACTTC. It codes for CASSLVSGGYEQYF.

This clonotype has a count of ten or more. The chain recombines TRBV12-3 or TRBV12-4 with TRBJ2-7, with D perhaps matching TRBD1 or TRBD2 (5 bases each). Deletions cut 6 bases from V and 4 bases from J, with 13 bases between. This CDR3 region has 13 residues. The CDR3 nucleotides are TGTGCCAGCAGCGGGACCGTGCGTTACGAGCAGTACTTC. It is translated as CASSGTVRYEQYF.

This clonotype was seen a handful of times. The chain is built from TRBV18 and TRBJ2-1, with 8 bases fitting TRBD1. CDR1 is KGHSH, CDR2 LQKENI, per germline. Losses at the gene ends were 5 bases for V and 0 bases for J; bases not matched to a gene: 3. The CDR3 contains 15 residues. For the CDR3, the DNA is TGTGCCAGCTCAGGACAGGGCAGCTCCTACAATGAGCAGTTCTTC. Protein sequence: CASSGQGSSYNEQFF.

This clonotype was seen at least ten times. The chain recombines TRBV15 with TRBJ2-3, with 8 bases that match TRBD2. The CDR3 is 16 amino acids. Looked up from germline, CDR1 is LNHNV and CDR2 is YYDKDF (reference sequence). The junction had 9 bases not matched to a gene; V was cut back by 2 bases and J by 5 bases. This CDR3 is CATSRWSAGGEDTQYF. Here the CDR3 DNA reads TGTGCCACCAGCAGATGGTCGGCGGGAGGTGAAGATACGCAGTATTTT.

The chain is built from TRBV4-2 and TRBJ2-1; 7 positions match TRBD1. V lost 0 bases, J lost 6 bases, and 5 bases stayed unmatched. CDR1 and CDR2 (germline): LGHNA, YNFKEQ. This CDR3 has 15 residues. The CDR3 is CASSQDGTARNEQFF. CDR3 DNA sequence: TGTGCCAGCAGCCAAGATGGGACAGCACGCAATGAGCAGTTCTTC.

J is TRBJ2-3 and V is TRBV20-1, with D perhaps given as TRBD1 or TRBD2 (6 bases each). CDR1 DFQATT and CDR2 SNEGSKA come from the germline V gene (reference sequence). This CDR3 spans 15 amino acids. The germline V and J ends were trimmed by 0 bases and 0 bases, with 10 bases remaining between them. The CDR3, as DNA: TGCAGTGCTAGAGATTTGGGGGGCAGCACAGATACGCAGTATTTT. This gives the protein CSARDLGGSTDTQYF.

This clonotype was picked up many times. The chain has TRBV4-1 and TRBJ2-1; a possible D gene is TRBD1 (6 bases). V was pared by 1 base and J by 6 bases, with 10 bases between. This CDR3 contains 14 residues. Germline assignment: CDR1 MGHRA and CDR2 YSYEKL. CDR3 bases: TGCGCCAGCAGCCAAGCAGGGGTGGTCAATGAGCAGTTCTTC. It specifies CASSQAGVVNEQFF.

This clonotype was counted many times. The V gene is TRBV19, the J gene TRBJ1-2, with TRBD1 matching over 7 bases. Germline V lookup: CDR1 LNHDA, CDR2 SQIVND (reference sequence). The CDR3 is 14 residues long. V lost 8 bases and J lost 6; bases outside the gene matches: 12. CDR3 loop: CASGRRGRDDGYTF. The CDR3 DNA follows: TGTGCCAGTGGCAGAAGGGGGCGTGATGATGGCTACACCTTC.

DNA of the CDR3: TGCAGCGTTGTTAGCGGGTTTATCTGGACCGAGCAGTTCTTC. Translation: CSVVSGFIWTEQFF. This chain joins TRBV29-1 and TRBJ2-1, with 7 nucleotides matching TRBD2. The CDR3 spans 14 residues. Germline V gene lookup returns CDR1 SQVTM and CDR2 ANQGSEA. J was trimmed by 10 bases and V by 4 bases; bases with no gene match: 13.

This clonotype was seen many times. The CDR3: CASSLRQGVPNNEQFF. The CDR3 DNA sequence: TGTGCCAGCAGTTTAAGACAGGGGGTCCCAAACAATGAGCAGTTCTTC. The rearrangement uses TRBV12-3 or TRBV12-4 and TRBJ2-1, with 9 bases lining up with TRBD1. V trimming: 2 bases; J trimming: 5 bases; junction bases outside the gene matches: 7. The CDR3 consists of 16 residues.

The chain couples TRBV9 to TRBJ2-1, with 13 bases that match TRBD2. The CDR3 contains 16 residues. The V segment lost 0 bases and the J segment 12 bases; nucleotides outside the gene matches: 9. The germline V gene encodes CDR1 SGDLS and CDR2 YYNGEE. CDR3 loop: CASSVVPLAGGSLQFF. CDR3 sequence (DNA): TGTGCCAGCAGCGTAGTCCCACTAGCGGGGGGGTCCTTGCAGTTCTTC.